This TCR beta chain was identified during a study of T cell responses to AZD1222 COVID-19 vaccine. Turning to the study itself: Timing groups of about 4 and about 12 weeks for second doses were pooled. Overall study findings and caveats: Spike-wide coverage was observed for vaccine-associated CD4 TCRs, with dominant responses at 160-218 and 743-854.

V shed 6 bases and J shed 6 bases, with 8 bases lying between them. In germline, CDR1 is MDHEN, CDR2 SYDVKM. The CDR3 totals 12 residues. Turning to this clone: The antigen remains unidentified.

Clones were sequenced by immunoSEQ multiplex PCR, and TCRdb holds only the in-frame ones, with some missing. Seen here are roughly 50,000 clones, roughly nine tenths observed once, and the top ten hold 3.9%. This sample comprised peripheral blood, obtained on day 0 of AZD1222 vaccination. This sequence was found in an adult in good health. The chain is built from TRBV28 and TRBJ2-2, with D uncertain. CDR3 amino acids: CASSPPAGELFF. The CDR3 DNA reads TGTGCCAGCAGCCCCCCGGCCGGGGAGCTGTTTTTT.